This T cell receptor beta chain was recovered during a study of T cells expressing NK-cell markers. Study-level background: Obtained from sorted CD3+CD56+NKG2C+, CD3+CD56+NKG2C- and CD3+CD56-NKG2C+ T cells were the TCR beta repertoires.

Concerning this clonotype: Its antigen is undetermined.

Whole-study results and caveats: Roughly 6 of the donors carried dominant NKG2C+ clonotypes that took up roughly 1.0-7.0% of their CD8+ T cells. Among several donors, these clonotypes also ranked first in the CD3+CD56-NKG2C+ fraction.

The CDR3 runs 15 residues. Germline CDR1 and CDR2: SGHVS and FQNEAQ. TCRdb reprocessed the 5' RACE reads and keeps a single row for each CDR3 protein, giving no DNA. This sample lists 350,000 to 450,000 distinct CDR3 sequences; its ten largest clones have 5.2%. V is TRBV7-8 and J is TRBJ1-5; without DNA, the TCRdb call of TRBD1 cannot be checked. The origin of this receptor is a man aged 18-70 years in good health. The specimen sequenced was blood T cells: a sorted CD56 or NKG2C T cell subset, CD4+ or CD8+ T cells, or bulk PBMC T cells (not recorded which). CDR3: CASSTTGVINQPQHF.